The 7 T cell receptor beta chains listed next were all sequenced from one sample in a study of blood T cell repertoires in COVID-19. Some clones are missing from TCRdb's copy, which holds only in-frame ones; the method was immunoSEQ multiplex PCR. This sample has some 130,000 clones, with around 80% found just once. Sequencing used PBMCs or T cells enriched from blood (not recorded which). Receptors were obtained from a middle-aged man with acute COVID-19.

The chain couples TRBV7-2 to TRBJ2-7, with 8 bases fitting TRBD2. The germline V gene has CDR1 SGHTA and CDR2 FQGNSA. This CDR3 is built from 13 residues. The trim removed 5 bases at V and 13 bases at J, leaving 13 bases unmatched. CDR3 amino acids: CASSPEKRERRYF. Here the CDR3 DNA reads TGTGCCAGCAGCCCCGAGAAGCGGGAGAGAAGATACTTC.

V usage is TRBV19 and J usage is TRBJ1-2, with TRBD1 identical over 10 bases. The ends lost 5 bases at V and 5 bases at J; junction bases unmatched: 11. This CDR3 has 16 amino acids. The germline V gene has CDR1 LNHDA and CDR2 SQIVND (reference sequence). Written as DNA, the CDR3 is TGTGCCAGTAGTGAAGGGACAGGGGCGATATCTTATGGCTACACCTTC. Translated: CASSEGTGAISYGYTF.

V usage is TRBV2 and J usage is TRBJ2-1, with 7 positions matching TRBD2. The CDR3 runs 15 residues. V was clipped by 6 bases and J by 6 bases; unmatched bases: 11. The germline V gene encodes CDR1 SNHLY and CDR2 FYNNEI. The CDR3 DNA reads TGTGCCAGCAGCCCCGGACTAGTATGGGGCAATGAGCAGTTCTTC. Its translation is CASSPGLVWGNEQFF.

This chain connects TRBV5-1 to TRBJ2-4; 8 bases are shared with TRBD1. Germline-derived CDR1 and CDR2 are SGHRS and YFSETQ. The CDR3 length is 16 residues. Germline trimming cut 4 bases from V and 9 bases from J; bases unmatched to any gene: 15. The CDR3, as DNA: TGCGCCAGCAGCCCAATCTCGGACAGGGTATCTTCCATTCAGTACTTC. Protein: CASSPISDRVSSIQYF.

V usage is TRBV9 and J usage is TRBJ1-1, with a possible D match to TRBD1 (5 bases). Germline V lookup: CDR1 SGDLS, CDR2 YYNGEE. V was clipped by 0 bases and J by 1 base, with 10 bases between them. This CDR3 has 15 residues. The DNA for the CDR3 is TGTGCCAGCAGCGTAGAGGGGCGGACGAACACTGAAGCTTTCTTT. It yields the protein CASSVEGRTNTEAFF.

The rearrangement joins TRBV30 to TRBJ2-1, with 7 bases fitting TRBD1. Per germline, CDR1 GTSNPN and CDR2 SVGIG (reference sequence). J lost 4 bases, V lost 0 bases, and 9 bases had no gene match. The CDR3 consists of 16 residues. Here the CDR3 DNA reads TGTGCCTGGAGTGTACTCAGGACAGGAGCTTACAATGAGCAGTTCTTC. Translating gives CAWSVLRTGAYNEQFF.

The chain joins TRBV29-1 to TRBJ2-3; D possibly corresponds to TRBD2 (6 bases). V lost 8 bases, J lost 0 bases, and 15 bases lay in between. Germline-derived CDR1 and CDR2 are SQVTM and ANQGSEA. There are 14 residues in the CDR3. CDR3 in DNA: TGCAGCCATTCCGCGGGGTCTAGCACAGATACGCAGTATTTT. Translating gives CSHSAGSSTDTQYF.